This T cell receptor (beta chain) comes out of a study of T cell responses to AZD1222 COVID-19 vaccine. Regarding this clone: Its antigen is not known.

General study findings and limits: White British people made up most donors, females outnumbered males, and clonal diversity was possibly underestimated.

Generated by immunoSEQ multiplex PCR, the TCRdb table keeps only in-frame clones and is missing some. The repertoire holds 150,000 to 200,000 clones, with about 83% as singletons. Pooling was applied to second doses at about 4 or about 12 weeks. The germline CDR1 and CDR2 sequences are SGHKS and YYEKEE (reference sequence). CDR3 length: 14 residues. V trimming: 4 bases; J trimming: 6 bases; junction bases outside the gene matches: 6. This specimen was peripheral blood, taken 28 days after the second AZD1222 dose. The genes are TRBV5-5 and TRBJ1-2, with 10 positions matching TRBD1. This clonotype originated in an adult who received the AZD1222 COVID-19 vaccine. In DNA, the CDR3 is TGTGCCAGCAGCCCGGACAGGGGGACGGATGGCTACACCTTC. Translated, it gives CASSPDRGTDGYTF.